This passage covers 7 T cell receptor beta chains from one sample sequenced in a study of identical twins. In TCRdb, the 5' RACE reads were re-called with MiXCR into one record per CDR3 protein. The sample yields approximately 210,000 distinct CDR3 sequences, more than 15% seen once. Another study also made use of these data, one on T cells expressing NK-cell markers.

The material sequenced was CD8+ T cells sorted from blood. These receptors came from a woman aged 18-29 years in good health.

The chain carries TRBV6-1 and TRBJ1-2, with D maybe TRBD1 (5 bases). CDR3 length: 16 residues. Trimming removed 5 bases from V and 0 bases from J, with 16 bases in between. Germline V gene lookup returns CDR1 MNHNS and CDR2 SASEGT. The CDR3 DNA is TGTGCCAGCAGTCCTTCTGACAGCATAGCTAACTATGGCTACACCTTC. Translating gives CASSPSDSIANYGYTF.

The chain recombines TRBV29-1 with TRBJ2-1, with 13 bases lining up with TRBD2. Germline assignment: CDR1 SQVTM and CDR2 ANQGSEA. V lost 3 bases, J lost 8 bases, and 10 bases stayed unmatched. The CDR3 extends over 16 amino acids. The CDR3 protein is CSVDGPLAGGLYEQFF. CDR3 bases: TGCAGCGTTGATGGCCCACTAGCGGGGGGGCTGTATGAGCAGTTCTTC.

This clonotype was found many times. This chain links TRBV6-1 with TRBJ1-1, with TRBD1 identical over 7 bases. The CDR3 is 14 residues long. After removal of 5 bases from V and 1 base from J, the junction contained 4 bases not matched to a gene. Germline CDR1 is MNHNS and CDR2 is SASEGT. The CDR3 DNA is TGTGCCAGCAGTCCCGGGACAGCGAACACTGAAGCTTTCTTT. It encodes CASSPGTANTEAFF.

In its sample, this clonotype was seen a few times. The rearrangement uses TRBV4-1 and TRBJ2-1, with 9 bases that match TRBD2. CDR3 length: 15 amino acids. With 4 bases clipped from V and 5 bases from J, the junction kept 6 bases outside the gene matches. The germline gives CDR1 MGHRA, CDR2 YSYEKL. CDR3 nucleotides: TGCGCCAGCAGCCTTAGCGGGAGCGCCCACAATGAGCAGTTCTTC. It specifies CASSLSGSAHNEQFF.

This clonotype was observed a few times. The V and J genes are TRBV29-1 and TRBJ2-1, with TRBD2 identical over 13 bases. The CDR3 loop spans 14 amino acids. Germline values: CDR1 SQVTM, CDR2 ANQGSEA. J lost 8 bases, V lost 6 bases, and 7 bases had no gene match. The CDR3: CSVYGTSGVHEQFF. In DNA form, the CDR3 reads TGCAGCGTCTACGGGACTAGCGGGGTCCATGAGCAGTTCTTC.

Only a few counts were recorded for this clonotype. The chain carries TRBV6-2 or TRBV6-3 and TRBJ2-2; 12 bases are shared with TRBD2. The CDR3 is 16 residues long. Losses at the gene ends were 4 bases for V and 5 bases for J; bases not matched to a gene: 5. CDR1 is MNHEY and CDR2 is SVGEGT in the germline V gene. CDR3 bases: TGTGCCAGCAGTTCGGCGACTAGCGGGGGAACCGGGGAGCTGTTTTTT. Translation: CASSSATSGGTGELFF.

This clonotype has more than one count but fewer than ten. The genes are TRBV25-1 and TRBJ2-5, with unresolved D. Germline V gene sequence: CDR1 MGHDK, CDR2 SYGVNS. CDR3 length: 13 residues. The ends were cut back, 8 bases at V and 2 bases at J, with 12 bases in the middle. DNA of the CDR3: TGTGCCAGCGGTCCGGGCCCACAAGAGACCCAGTACTTC. This gives the protein CASGPGPQETQYF. Combining the CDR3 with reference TRBV25-1 and TRBJ2-5 gives the whole variable domain EADIYQTPRYLVIGTGKKITLECSQTMGHDKMYWYQQDPGMELHLIHYSYGVNSTEKGDLSSESTVSRIRTEHFPLTLESARPSHTSQYLCASGPGPQETQYFGPGTRLLVL.